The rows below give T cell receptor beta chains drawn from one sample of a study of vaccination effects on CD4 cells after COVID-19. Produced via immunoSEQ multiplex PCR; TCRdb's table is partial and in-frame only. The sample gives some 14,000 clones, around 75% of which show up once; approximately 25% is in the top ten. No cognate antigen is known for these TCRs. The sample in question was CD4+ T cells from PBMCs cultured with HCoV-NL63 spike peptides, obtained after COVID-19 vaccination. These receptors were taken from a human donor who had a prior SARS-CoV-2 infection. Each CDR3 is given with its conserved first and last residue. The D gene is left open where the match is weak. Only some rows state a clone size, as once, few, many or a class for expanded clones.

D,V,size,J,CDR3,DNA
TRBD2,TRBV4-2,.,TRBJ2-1,CASSQVSSGYNEQFF,TGTGCCAGCAGCCAAGTGAGTAGCGGGTACAATGAGCAGTTCTTC
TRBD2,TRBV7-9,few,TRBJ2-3,CASSLLAGGPSRTDTQYF,TGTGCCAGCAGCTTGCTAGCGGGAGGGCCCTCGAGGACAGATACGCAGTATTTT
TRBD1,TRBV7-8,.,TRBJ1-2,CASSWGQYGYTF,TGTGCCAGCAGCTGGGGACAGTATGGCTACACCTTC
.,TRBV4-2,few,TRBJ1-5,CASSQDSRSSLINQPQHF,TGTGCCAGCAGCCAAGATTCGAGATCTAGCCTGATCAATCAGCCCCAGCATTTT
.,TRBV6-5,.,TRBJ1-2,CASSPTDNYGYTF,TGTGCCAGCAGCCCAACAGATAACTATGGCTACACCTTC
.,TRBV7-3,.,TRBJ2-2,CASSPWEAGELFF,TGTGCCAGCAGCCCCTGGGAGGCCGGGGAGCTGTTTTTT
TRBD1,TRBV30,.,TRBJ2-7,CAANPGQGVHEQYF,TGTGCGGCTAACCCGGGACAGGGGGTCCACGAGCAGTACTTC
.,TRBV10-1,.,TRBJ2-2,CASKYWVGNTGELFF,TGCGCCAGCAAATATTGGGTGGGGAACACCGGGGAGCTGTTTTTT
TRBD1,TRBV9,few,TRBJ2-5,CASSAGVKTGAGTQYF,TGTGCCAGCAGCGCGGGGGTTAAGACAGGGGCGGGGACCCAGTACTTC
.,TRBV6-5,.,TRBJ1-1,CASSITGLGGTEAFF,TGTGCCAGCAGTATTACAGGGCTGGGCGGCACTGAAGCTTTCTTT
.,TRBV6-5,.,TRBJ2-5,CASSYGNRETQYF,TGTGCCAGCAGTTACGGGAACCGGGAGACCCAGTACTTC
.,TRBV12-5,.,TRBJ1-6,CASGPGLPDPDSPLHF,TGTGCTAGTGGCCCCGGCCTACCGGACCCTGATTCACCCCTCCACTTT
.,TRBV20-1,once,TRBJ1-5,CSASEEYSNQPQHF,TGCAGTGCTAGTGAGGAATATAGCAATCAGCCCCAGCATTTT
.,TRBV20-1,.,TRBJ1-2,CSATSNYGYTF,TGCAGTGCTACAAGTAACTATGGCTACACCTTC
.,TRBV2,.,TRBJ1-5,CASTEDGAFDQPQHF,TGTGCCAGCACCGAAGACGGGGCTTTCGATCAGCCCCAGCATTTT
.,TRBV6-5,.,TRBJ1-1,CASSYNRELPEAFF,TGTGCCAGCAGTTATAATCGGGAGCTGCCTGAAGCTTTCTTT
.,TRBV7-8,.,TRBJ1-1,CASSLVGGNTEAFF,TGTGCCAGCAGCTTAGTCGGGGGGAACACTGAAGCTTTCTTT
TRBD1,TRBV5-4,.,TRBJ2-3,CASSTGQGTGTQYF,TGTGCCAGCAGCACGGGACAGGGGACTGGTACGCAGTATTTT